This TCR beta chain was sequenced during a study of cytomegalovirus exposure and HLA in healthy donors. The wider study: Approximately 83 million unique TCRs from HLA-typed donors were held in an early data release. Study-wide results and caveats: It was approximately 160 TCR beta chains that were listed as cytomegalovirus-associated. CMV antigen specificity of a few CMV-associated chains was confirmed in vitro.

There are a few counts of this clone. The target antigen is unknown. The CDR3 contains 17 residues. CDR1 is SGHAT and CDR2 is FQNNGV in the germline V gene. Trimming cost V 1 base and J 7 bases; bases outside gene matches: 11. Both 60 Vbeta primers and 13 Jbeta primers went into the PCR. Clones were read by immunoSEQ multiplex PCR, and TCRdb kept only the in-frame ones, dropping some. The sample comprises 150,000 or so clones, roughly 9.7% of which are singletons, and 1.8% rests with the top ten. As for the donors, each was a healthy bone marrow donor. The TCR was taken from a man aged 50-60 years in good health and CMV-seronegative. The chain joins TRBV11-2 to TRBJ2-7, with 12 nucleotides matching TRBD2. Specimen: PBMCs. The DNA of the CDR3 is TGTGCCAGCAGCTTAGCGACTAGCGGGAGAGTGGGTTGGGAGCAGTACTTC. Amino acid sequence: CASSLATSGRVGWEQYF.